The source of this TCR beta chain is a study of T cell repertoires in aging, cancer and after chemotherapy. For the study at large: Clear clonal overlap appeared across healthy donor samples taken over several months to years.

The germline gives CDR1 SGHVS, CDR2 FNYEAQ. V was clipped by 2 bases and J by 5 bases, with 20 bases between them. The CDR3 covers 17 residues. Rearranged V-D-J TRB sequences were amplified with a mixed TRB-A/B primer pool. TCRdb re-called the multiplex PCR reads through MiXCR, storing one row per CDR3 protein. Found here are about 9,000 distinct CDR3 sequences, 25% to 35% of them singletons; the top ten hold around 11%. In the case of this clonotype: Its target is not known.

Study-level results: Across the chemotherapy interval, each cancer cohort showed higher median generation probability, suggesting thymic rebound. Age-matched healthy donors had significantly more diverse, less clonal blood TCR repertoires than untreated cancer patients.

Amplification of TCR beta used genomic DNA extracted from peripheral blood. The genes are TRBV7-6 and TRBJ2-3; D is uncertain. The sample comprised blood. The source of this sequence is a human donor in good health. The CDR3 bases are TGTGCCAGCAGCTTAAATTCGGCAGGACCACCCCTAGATACGCAGTATTTT. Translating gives CASSLNSAGPPLDTQYF.